The 27 T cell receptor beta chains below were found in one sample sequenced in a study of cytomegalovirus exposure and HLA in healthy donors. PCR used 60 Vbeta primers and 13 Jbeta primers. Assay used: immunoSEQ multiplex PCR; TCRdb lists only in-frame clones, some missing. The sample has around 170,000 clones, about 82% seen once. What was sequenced was PBMCs. These receptors came from a woman aged 45-65 years in good health and CMV-seropositive.

The rearrangement uses TRBV25-1 and TRBJ2-7, with D tentatively TRBD1 (6 bases). Deletions cut 8 bases from V and 2 bases from J, with 13 bases between. The length of the CDR3 is 13 residues. Germline CDR1 is MGHDK and CDR2 is SYGVNS. CDR3 in amino acids: CASGDRTTYEQYF. In nucleotides, the CDR3 is TGTGCCAGCGGAGACAGGACCACCTACGAGCAGTACTTC.

The V and J genes are TRBV7-3 and TRBJ1-2; tentatively, D is TRBD1 (6 bases). Deletions cut 2 bases from V and 4 bases from J, with 11 bases between. Germline values: CDR1 SGHTA, CDR2 FQGTGA. The CDR3 extends over 14 amino acids. The CDR3 sequence: CASSLAGDGYGYTF. The CDR3 DNA follows: TGTGCCAGCAGCTTAGCAGGGGATGGCTATGGCTACACCTTC.

The rearrangement links TRBV5-1 to TRBJ2-1, with D perhaps matching TRBD1 (6 bases). Trimming took 5 bases from V and 7 from J, leaving 16 bases between them. Germline CDR1 reads SGHRS; CDR2 reads YFSETQ. This CDR3 contains 14 residues. CDR3 in DNA: TGCGCCAGCAGTTTGATACCAGGGGAGAATGAGCAGTTCTTC. Translated, it gives CASSLIPGENEQFF.

The genes are TRBV11-2 and TRBJ2-3; D uncertain. The CDR3 covers 15 residues. Looked up from germline, CDR1 is SGHAT and CDR2 is FQNNGV. V dropped 6 bases and J dropped 1 base, with 14 bases sitting between them. The CDR3 here is CASRPPGRGTDTQYF. The CDR3 nucleotides read TGTGCCAGCAGACCCCCCGGTCGCGGCACAGATACGCAGTATTTT.

The chain has TRBV2 and TRBJ2-1, with D possibly being TRBD1 (6 bases). CDR1 is SNHLY and CDR2 is FYNNEI in the germline V gene. The CDR3 consists of 16 residues. V was trimmed by 3 bases and J by 3 bases, leaving 15 bases between them. The DNA for the CDR3 is TGTGCCAGCAGTGACTCGGACAGCCATTTCTACAATGAGCAGTTCTTC. Protein product: CASSDSDSHFYNEQFF. Together with reference TRBV2 and TRBJ2-1, the CDR3 gives the full variable domain: EPEVTQTPSHQVTQMGQEVILRCVPISNHLYFYWYRQILGQKVEFLVSFYNNEISEKSEIFDDQFSVERPDGSNFTLKIRSTKLEDSAMYFCASSDSDSHFYNEQFFGPGTRLTVL.

The chain uses TRBV28 and TRBJ1-2; 8 positions agree with TRBD1. CDR3 length: 12 amino acids. The germline V gene encodes CDR1 MDHEN and CDR2 SYDVKM. The CDR3 sequence is CVTCRGREGYTF. CDR3 coding DNA: TGTGTTACGTGCAGGGGGCGGGAGGGCTACACCTTC.

The chain is built from TRBV18 and TRBJ2-1, with D possibly being TRBD2 (6 bases). The CDR3 runs to 14 residues. Germline V gene lookup returns CDR1 KGHSH and CDR2 LQKENI. The V and J ends lost 3 bases and 1 base respectively, with 7 bases between them. CDR3 bases: TGTGCCAGCTCACCTAGCGGTTCCTACAATGAGCAGTTCTTC. It codes for CASSPSGSYNEQFF. Combining the CDR3 with reference TRBV18 and TRBJ2-1 gives the whole variable domain NAGVMQNPRHLVRRRGQEARLRCSPMKGHSHVYWYRQLPEEGLKFMVYLQKENIIDESGMPKERFSAEFPKEGPSILRIQQVVRGDSAAYFCASSPSGSYNEQFFGPGTRLTVL.

V gene TRBV7-9 combines with J gene TRBJ2-1; tentatively, D is TRBD2 (5 bases). Trimming cost V 2 bases and J 12 bases, with 14 bases left between them. From germline, CDR1 is SEHNR and CDR2 FQNEAQ (reference sequence). The CDR3 is 13 amino acids. Written as DNA, the CDR3 is TGTGCCAGCAGCTTAACCGAGGGCACGGGGCAGTTCTTC. This translates into CASSLTEGTGQFF. The full variable domain, with the rest looked up from reference TRBV7-9 and TRBJ2-1, is DTGVSQNPRHKITKRGQNVTFRCDPISEHNRLYWYRQTLGQGPEFLTYFQNEAQLEKSRLLSDRFSAERPKGSFSTLEIQRTEQGDSAMYLCASSLTEGTGQFFGPGTRLTVL.

The chain uses TRBV4-2 and TRBJ2-7; D gene ambiguous. This CDR3 spans 16 amino acids. The V and J ends lost 0 bases and 0 bases respectively, with 12 bases between them. Germline assignment: CDR1 LGHNA and CDR2 YNFKEQ. CDR3 in amino acids: CASSQEFAVPSYEQYF. In DNA, the CDR3 is TGTGCCAGCAGCCAAGAGTTTGCGGTCCCCTCCTACGAGCAGTACTTC.

The V and J genes are TRBV30 and TRBJ2-5, with D perhaps matching TRBD1 (6 bases). The CDR3 runs to 14 residues. In germline, CDR1 is GTSNPN, CDR2 SVGIG (reference sequence). Trimming left V 5 bases short and J 2 bases short, with 15 bases between. CDR3 nucleotide sequence: TGTGCCTGGCGAAGACAGGTTGATCAAGAGACCCAGTACTTC. Protein: CAWRRQVDQETQYF.

The chain has TRBV28 and TRBJ1-4; D possibly corresponds to TRBD1 (5 bases). The V gene lost 10 bases and the J gene lost 9 bases, with 12 bases spanning the gap. In germline, CDR1 is MDHEN, CDR2 SYDVKM. There are 11 residues in the CDR3. CDR3 sequence (DNA): TGTGCCACTTCCGGGACTAAAAAACTGTTTTTT. It translates to CATSGTKKLFF.

The rearrangement joins TRBV11-1 to TRBJ1-2, with D maybe TRBD1 (6 bases). The CDR3 loop spans 14 amino acids. CDR1 is SGHAT, CDR2 FQDESV, per germline (reference sequence). The germline V and J ends were trimmed by 2 bases and 2 bases, with 9 bases remaining between them. The DNA of the CDR3 is TGTGCCAGCAGCTTAACCGACAGGAACTATGGCTACACCTTC. This encodes CASSLTDRNYGYTF. Drawing the rest from reference TRBV11-1 and TRBJ1-2, the complete variable domain is EAEVAQSPRYKITEKSQAVAFWCDPISGHATLYWYRQILGQGPELLVQFQDESVVDDSQLPKDRFSAERLKGVDSTLKIQPAELGDSAMYLCASSLTDRNYGYTFGSGTRLTVV.

CDR3 coding DNA: TGTGCCAGCTCACCATTACGGGACTTGGCGGGAGGCTACACCTTC. This sequence encodes CASSPLRDLAGGYTF. The genes are TRBV18 and TRBJ1-2, with D possibly TRBD1 on 5 matching bases. V was trimmed by 2 bases and J by 8 bases, leaving 18 bases between them. The CDR3 loop spans 15 amino acids. Germline V lookup: CDR1 KGHSH, CDR2 LQKENI.

The chain uses TRBV27 and TRBJ2-7, with 11 bases fitting TRBD1. Trimming cost V 9 bases and J 2 bases; bases outside gene matches: 6. The CDR3 totals 14 residues. Germline CDR1 and CDR2: MNHEY and SMNVEV (reference sequence). In DNA form, the CDR3 reads TGTGCCAGTTCTCCGGGACAGGGGGCCTACGAGCAGTACTTC. Translated, it gives CASSPGQGAYEQYF.

V usage is TRBV5-1 and J usage is TRBJ1-6; a weak D match, TRBD1 (5 bases). This CDR3 contains 16 residues. Germline V gene sequence: CDR1 SGHRS, CDR2 YFSETQ. V gave up 1 base and J gave up 8 bases, with 16 bases separating them. For the CDR3, the DNA is TGCGCCAGCAGCTTGCGAGTAGGGGTCGATGATTCACCCCTCCACTTT. This gives the protein CASSLRVGVDDSPLHF.

The rearrangement uses TRBV6-5 and TRBJ2-7, with TRBD1 identical over 9 bases. CDR3 size: 12 residues. V lost 4 bases to trimming and J lost 6 bases; unmatched junction nucleotides: 1. Germline loops: CDR1 MNHEY, CDR2 SVGAGI. The CDR3 spells CASSSTGGEQYF. In DNA, the CDR3 is TGTGCCAGCAGTTCGACAGGGGGCGAGCAGTACTTC.

V and J are TRBV5-4 and TRBJ2-7; 9 bases match TRBD2. The V gene end was trimmed by 5 bases and the J gene end by 7 bases; junction bases not matched to a gene: 10. Germline V gives CDR1 SGHNT, CDR2 YYREEE (reference sequence). CDR3 size: 14 residues. The CDR3 here is CASSYSGSPREQYF. The DNA of the CDR3 is TGTGCCAGCAGTTATAGCGGGAGCCCCAGGGAGCAGTACTTC.

The chain carries TRBV5-5 and TRBJ1-5, with TRBD1 matching 10 bases. This CDR3 contains 16 residues. J lost 1 base, V lost 0 bases, and 1 base had no gene match. CDR1 and CDR2 (germline): SGHKS, YYEKEE (reference sequence). The CDR3: CASSLVGQGSNQPQHF. The CDR3 nucleotides are TGTGCCAGCAGCTTGGTGGGACAGGGGAGCAATCAGCCCCAGCATTTT. The full variable domain, in which reference TRBV5-5 and TRBJ1-5 provide the parts outside the CDR3, is DAGVTQSPTHLIKTRGQQVTLRCSPISGHKSVSWYQQVLGQGPQFIFQYYEKEERGRGNFPDRFSARQFPNYSSELNVNALLLGDSALYLCASSLVGQGSNQPQHFGDGTRLSIL.

The rearrangement uses TRBV18 and TRBJ1-6; 7 nucleotides align to TRBD1. From germline, CDR1 is KGHSH and CDR2 LQKENI. V gave up 6 bases and J gave up 6 bases; unmatched junction bases: 11. The CDR3 runs to 16 residues. The CDR3 loop reads CASSPLGQEPNSPLHF. As DNA, the CDR3 is TGTGCCAGCTCCCCCCTAGGACAGGAACCTAATTCACCCCTCCACTTT.

The V and J genes are TRBV9 and TRBJ2-2, with D possibly matching TRBD1 (6 bases). CDR1 SGDLS and CDR2 YYNGEE come from the germline V gene. This CDR3 has 15 residues. Trimming cost V 4 bases and J 3 bases, with 13 bases left between them. In DNA, the CDR3 is TGTGCCAGCAGCCCCGCAGGGGATTACACCGGGGAGCTGTTTTTT. Encoded protein: CASSPAGDYTGELFF.

This clone has more than one count but fewer than ten. The chain couples TRBV19 to TRBJ2-4, with a tentative D call TRBD2 (6 bases). Trimming pared 10 bases from V and 0 bases from J, leaving 19 bases between. Germline CDR1 is LNHDA and CDR2 is SQIVND (reference sequence). The CDR3 consists of 16 residues. As DNA, the CDR3 is TGTGCCACCCGCATAGGAGGGGCGCGAGCCAAAAACATTCAGTACTTC. As protein: CATRIGGARAKNIQYF.

This clone occurred once. The chain has TRBV4-2 and TRBJ1-1; 10 nucleotides agree with TRBD1. Germline V gene lookup returns CDR1 LGHNA and CDR2 YNFKEQ. Unmatched junction bases numbered 2, after V lost 1 base and J lost 3 bases. The CDR3 consists of 15 residues. CDR3 sequence reads: CASSQAGTGDTEAFF. In DNA form, the CDR3 reads TGTGCCAGCAGCCAAGCCGGGACAGGGGACACTGAAGCTTTCTTT.

The chain links TRBV6-1 to TRBJ2-7; TRBD1 aligns across 7 bases. Trimming cost V 10 bases and J 3 bases; bases outside gene matches: 6. The CDR3 runs to 12 residues. Per the germline V gene, CDR1 is MNHNS and CDR2 is SASEGT. The CDR3 loop reads CATRQGHYEQYF. In nucleotides, the CDR3 is TGTGCCACCAGACAGGGACACTACGAGCAGTACTTC.

This chain uses TRBV11-3 with TRBJ2-1, with D uncertain. V was trimmed by 5 bases and J by 4 bases, leaving 9 bases between them. Germline V gene sequence: CDR1 SGHNT, CDR2 YENEEA. The CDR3 spans 13 residues. In nucleotides, the CDR3 is TGTGCCAGCAGCCCCGAACAGTACAATGAGCAGTTCTTC. It encodes CASSPEQYNEQFF. The full variable domain, its missing parts supplied by reference TRBV11-3 and TRBJ2-1, is EAGVVQSPRYKIIEKKQPVAFWCNPISGHNTLYWYLQNLGQGPELLIRYENEEAVDDSQLPKDRFSAERLKGVDSTLKIQPAELGDSAVYLCASSPEQYNEQFFGPGTRLTVL.

The rearrangement joins TRBV6-6 to TRBJ1-5; possible D gene TRBD1, 5 bases. Germline V gene sequence: CDR1 MNHNY, CDR2 SVGAGI (reference sequence). Trimming removed 7 bases from V and 4 bases from J, with 17 bases in between. The CDR3 covers 15 residues. This chain's CDR3 is CASTSLDRLNQPQHF. The CDR3 nucleotides read TGTGCCAGCACTTCCCTAGACAGACTTAATCAGCCCCAGCATTTT.

The J gene is TRBJ2-5, the V gene TRBV5-4; 9 nucleotides agree with TRBD1. The DNA end is more similar to TRBJ2-7, so the J call may be wrong. This CDR3 has 13 amino acids. CDR1 SGHNT and CDR2 YYREEE come from the germline V gene (reference sequence). The CDR3 here is CASRSTGGYEQYF. CDR3 bases: TGTGCCAGCAGATCGACAGGGGGCTACGAGCAGTACTTC.

V gene TRBV5-1 combines with J gene TRBJ1-2, with TRBD1 as a possible D gene (5 bases). The CDR3 spans 15 residues. V was clipped by 3 bases and J by 1 base, with 13 bases between them. CDR1 is SGHRS and CDR2 is YFSETQ in the germline V gene. CDR3 region: CASSSYDSYNYGYTF. The CDR3, as DNA: TGCGCCAGCAGCTCATACGACAGTTATAACTATGGCTACACCTTC.